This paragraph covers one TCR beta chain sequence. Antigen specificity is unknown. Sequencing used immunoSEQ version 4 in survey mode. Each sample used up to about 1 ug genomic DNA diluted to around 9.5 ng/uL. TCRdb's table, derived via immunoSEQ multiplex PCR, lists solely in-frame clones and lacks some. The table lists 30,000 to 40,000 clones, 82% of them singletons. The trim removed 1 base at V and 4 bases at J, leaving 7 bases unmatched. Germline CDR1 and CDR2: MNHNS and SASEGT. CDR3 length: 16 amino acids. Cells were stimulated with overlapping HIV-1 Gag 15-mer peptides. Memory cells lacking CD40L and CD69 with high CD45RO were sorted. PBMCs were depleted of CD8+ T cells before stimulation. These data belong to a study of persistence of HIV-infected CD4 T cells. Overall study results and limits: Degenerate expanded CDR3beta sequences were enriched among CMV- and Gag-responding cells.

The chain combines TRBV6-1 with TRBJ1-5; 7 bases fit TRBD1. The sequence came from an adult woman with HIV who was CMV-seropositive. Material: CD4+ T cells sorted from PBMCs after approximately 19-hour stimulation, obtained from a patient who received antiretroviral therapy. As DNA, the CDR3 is TGTGCCAGCAGTGAAGTTGGCGGGACAGTAAATCAGCCCCAGCATTTT. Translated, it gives CASSEVGGTVNQPQHF.